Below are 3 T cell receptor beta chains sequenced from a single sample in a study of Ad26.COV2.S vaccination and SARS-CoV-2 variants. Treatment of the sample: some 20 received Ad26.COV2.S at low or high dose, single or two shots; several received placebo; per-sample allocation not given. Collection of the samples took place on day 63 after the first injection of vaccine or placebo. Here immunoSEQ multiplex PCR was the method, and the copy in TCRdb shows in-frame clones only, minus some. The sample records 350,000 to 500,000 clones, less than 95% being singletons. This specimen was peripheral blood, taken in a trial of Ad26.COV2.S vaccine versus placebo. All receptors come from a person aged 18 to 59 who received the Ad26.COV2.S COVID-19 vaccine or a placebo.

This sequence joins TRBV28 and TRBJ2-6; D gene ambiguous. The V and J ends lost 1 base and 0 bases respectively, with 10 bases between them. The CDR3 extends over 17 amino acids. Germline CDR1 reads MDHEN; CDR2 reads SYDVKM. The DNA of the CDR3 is TGTGCCAGCAGTTTATCCGCAGTTCGCTCTGGGGCCAACGTCCTGACTTTC. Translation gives CASSLSAVRSGANVLTF. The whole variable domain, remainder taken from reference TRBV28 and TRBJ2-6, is DVKVTQSSRYLVKRTGEKVFLECVQDMDHENMFWYRQDPGLGLRLIYFSYDVKMKEKGDIPEGYSVSREKKERFSLILESASTNQTSMYLCASSLSAVRSGANVLTFGAGSRLTVL.

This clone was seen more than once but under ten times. In DNA, the CDR3 is TGTGCCAGCAGTGAGAGGTCGGAGTCACCCCTCCACTTT. Translation gives CASSERSESPLHF. The V call is TRBV25-1, the J call TRBJ1-6, with unresolved D. Germline CDR1 is MGHDK and CDR2 is SYGVNS. CDR3 length: 13 residues. Between the trimmed V and J ends, which lost 3 bases and 10 bases, there was a span of 10 bases.

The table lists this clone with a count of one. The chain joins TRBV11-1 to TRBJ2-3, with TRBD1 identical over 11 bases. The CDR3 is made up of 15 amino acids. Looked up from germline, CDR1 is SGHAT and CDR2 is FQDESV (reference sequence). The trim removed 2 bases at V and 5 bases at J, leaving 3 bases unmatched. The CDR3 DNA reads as TGTGCCAGCAGCTTAAAAGGGACAGGGGGAGATACGCAGTATTTT. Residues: CASSLKGTGGDTQYF.